These T cell receptor beta chains were read from a single sample in a study of monozygotic twins with inflammatory bowel disease. One entry per CDR3 protein, without DNA, is what TCRdb gives after re-calling the 5' RACE reads. This sample's clone table lists approximately 340,000 distinct CDR3 sequences. Input material: blood. Every receptor here comes from a human donor with ulcerative colitis or Crohn's disease, or a healthy co-twin of an affected twin (not recorded which). CDR3s include the opening cysteine and the closing phenylalanine or tryptophan.

v_gene	j_gene	CDR3aa
TRBV25-1	TRBJ1-2	CASSDSGTGLGGYTF
TRBV4-3	TRBJ2-3	CASSQGPWGSSTDTQYF
TRBV5-1	TRBJ1-4	CASSLWGHNEKLFF
TRBV4-1	TRBJ2-2	CASSQDFGKTVNTGELFF
TRBV12-3/TRBV12-4	TRBJ1-2	CASSLVLHPPTGMYGYTF
TRBV20-1	TRBJ2-5	CSARGGRKETQYF
TRBV7-9	TRBJ2-7	CASNRGDSYEQYF
TRBV28	TRBJ2-5	CASSEPAPGETQYF
TRBV5-1	TRBJ2-3	CASSLDGAGTDTQYF
TRBV4-1	TRBJ2-1	CASSQDRGGWSGQFF
TRBV7-9	TRBJ2-7	CASSEGQVFSYEQYF
TRBV6-5	TRBJ2-1	CASVPRLATREQFF
TRBV20-1	TRBJ2-4	CSARREAKNIQYF
TRBV5-1	TRBJ2-1	CASSATVEQFF
TRBV4-2	TRBJ2-1	CASSQEPGSGRAGEQFF
TRBV20-1	TRBJ2-1	CSARGMGTSGRRGYNEQFF
TRBV15	TRBJ1-2	CATSRDQGAYGYTF
TRBV20-1	TRBJ1-2	CSARFAGQGGPNYGYTF
TRBV24-1	TRBJ2-1	CATSDWGSSGGYNEQFF
TRBV29-1	TRBJ2-5	CSVDGGKGESVETQYF
TRBV20-1	TRBJ2-3	CSAPDQLLAGTTDTQYF
TRBV4-3	TRBJ1-3	CASSQESRQPSGNTIYF
TRBV3-1	TRBJ2-3	CASSQLAGGITDTQYF
TRBV30	TRBJ2-1	CAWSAGLAGYNEQFF
TRBV25-1	TRBJ2-5	CASGLPSDQETQYF
TRBV27	TRBJ2-7	CASSLSGVLSYEQYF
TRBV29-1	TRBJ2-5	CSVSAGTGNEETQYF
TRBV5-6	TRBJ2-5	CASSLGEFVETQYF
TRBV6-5	TRBJ2-2	CASSYSAGTGELFF
TRBV5-6	TRBJ2-1	CASSIRDRAYNEQFF
TRBV3-1	TRBJ1-6	CASSPSTGGGSPLHF
TRBV11-1	TRBJ2-3	CASSSSERGKFSTDTQYF
TRBV24-1	TRBJ2-2	CATSVITGELFF
TRBV20-1	TRBJ1-4	CSASSREPKEKLFF
TRBV10-3	TRBJ1-2	CAISDQGIYGYTF
TRBV20-1	TRBJ2-3	CSASPDPPSSFTDTQYF
TRBV12-3/TRBV12-4	TRBJ2-7	CASRTGQGLGEQYF
TRBV4-1	TRBJ2-2	CASSQERTAGELFF
TRBV20-1	TRBJ2-7	CSARGGGRSYEQYF
TRBV29-1	TRBJ1-4	CSVVGTNEKLFF
TRBV3-1	TRBJ1-2	CASQGPRLTGDYGYTF
TRBV7-3	TRBJ2-7	CASSLAGRGRDSYEQYF
TRBV6-5	TRBJ2-5	CASSYTVGREEETQYF
TRBV5-4	TRBJ2-1	CASSIGAGLNNEQFF
TRBV5-1	TRBJ2-5	CASSLAKPYEETQYF
TRBV30	TRBJ1-2	CAWSSRARNYGYTF
TRBV29-1	TRBJ2-5	CSVPLGWRTQETQYF
TRBV10-3	TRBJ2-7	CAISATPGGSSEQYF
TRBV6-5	TRBJ2-2	CASSYSWDRTELFF
TRBV19	TRBJ2-2	CASMSWSATGTGELFF
TRBV12-3/TRBV12-4	TRBJ1-2	CASSSQRVSSGYGYTF
TRBV20-1	TRBJ1-5	CSARRPGVNQPQHF
TRBV5-1	TRBJ1-6	CASSLEPGSPLHF